This TCR beta chain comes out of a study of radiation and T cells in renal cell carcinoma. From germline, CDR1 is MNHEY and CDR2 SMNVEV (reference sequence). V lost 10 bases, J lost 5 bases, and 22 bases stayed unmatched. This CDR3 is 20 amino acids long. Study results and caveats: In blood, top tumor clones expanded by 2 weeks, shrinking by 4.

Regarding time point: baseline pretreatment blood. Treatment in this sample: 15 Gy SBRT to primary tumor, nephrectomy 4 weeks later. This table comes from immunoSEQ multiplex PCR, and its TCRdb copy is limited to in-frame clones, with some not included. The sample contains about 59,000 clones, around 78% of which appear only once. Notes on this clone: Antigen unknown.

The origin of this receptor is a man aged 55-75 years with renal cell carcinoma. This chain uses TRBV27 with TRBJ2-2; TRBD2 matches at 13 bases. Sequences were derived from blood, sampled from a patient whose treatment included radiotherapy and nephrectomy. CDR3 loop: CATSRERTSGSSRRTGELFF. The CDR3 DNA follows: TGTGCCACCTCGCGTGAAAGGACTAGCGGGAGCAGTCGTAGGACCGGGGAGCTGTTTTTT.